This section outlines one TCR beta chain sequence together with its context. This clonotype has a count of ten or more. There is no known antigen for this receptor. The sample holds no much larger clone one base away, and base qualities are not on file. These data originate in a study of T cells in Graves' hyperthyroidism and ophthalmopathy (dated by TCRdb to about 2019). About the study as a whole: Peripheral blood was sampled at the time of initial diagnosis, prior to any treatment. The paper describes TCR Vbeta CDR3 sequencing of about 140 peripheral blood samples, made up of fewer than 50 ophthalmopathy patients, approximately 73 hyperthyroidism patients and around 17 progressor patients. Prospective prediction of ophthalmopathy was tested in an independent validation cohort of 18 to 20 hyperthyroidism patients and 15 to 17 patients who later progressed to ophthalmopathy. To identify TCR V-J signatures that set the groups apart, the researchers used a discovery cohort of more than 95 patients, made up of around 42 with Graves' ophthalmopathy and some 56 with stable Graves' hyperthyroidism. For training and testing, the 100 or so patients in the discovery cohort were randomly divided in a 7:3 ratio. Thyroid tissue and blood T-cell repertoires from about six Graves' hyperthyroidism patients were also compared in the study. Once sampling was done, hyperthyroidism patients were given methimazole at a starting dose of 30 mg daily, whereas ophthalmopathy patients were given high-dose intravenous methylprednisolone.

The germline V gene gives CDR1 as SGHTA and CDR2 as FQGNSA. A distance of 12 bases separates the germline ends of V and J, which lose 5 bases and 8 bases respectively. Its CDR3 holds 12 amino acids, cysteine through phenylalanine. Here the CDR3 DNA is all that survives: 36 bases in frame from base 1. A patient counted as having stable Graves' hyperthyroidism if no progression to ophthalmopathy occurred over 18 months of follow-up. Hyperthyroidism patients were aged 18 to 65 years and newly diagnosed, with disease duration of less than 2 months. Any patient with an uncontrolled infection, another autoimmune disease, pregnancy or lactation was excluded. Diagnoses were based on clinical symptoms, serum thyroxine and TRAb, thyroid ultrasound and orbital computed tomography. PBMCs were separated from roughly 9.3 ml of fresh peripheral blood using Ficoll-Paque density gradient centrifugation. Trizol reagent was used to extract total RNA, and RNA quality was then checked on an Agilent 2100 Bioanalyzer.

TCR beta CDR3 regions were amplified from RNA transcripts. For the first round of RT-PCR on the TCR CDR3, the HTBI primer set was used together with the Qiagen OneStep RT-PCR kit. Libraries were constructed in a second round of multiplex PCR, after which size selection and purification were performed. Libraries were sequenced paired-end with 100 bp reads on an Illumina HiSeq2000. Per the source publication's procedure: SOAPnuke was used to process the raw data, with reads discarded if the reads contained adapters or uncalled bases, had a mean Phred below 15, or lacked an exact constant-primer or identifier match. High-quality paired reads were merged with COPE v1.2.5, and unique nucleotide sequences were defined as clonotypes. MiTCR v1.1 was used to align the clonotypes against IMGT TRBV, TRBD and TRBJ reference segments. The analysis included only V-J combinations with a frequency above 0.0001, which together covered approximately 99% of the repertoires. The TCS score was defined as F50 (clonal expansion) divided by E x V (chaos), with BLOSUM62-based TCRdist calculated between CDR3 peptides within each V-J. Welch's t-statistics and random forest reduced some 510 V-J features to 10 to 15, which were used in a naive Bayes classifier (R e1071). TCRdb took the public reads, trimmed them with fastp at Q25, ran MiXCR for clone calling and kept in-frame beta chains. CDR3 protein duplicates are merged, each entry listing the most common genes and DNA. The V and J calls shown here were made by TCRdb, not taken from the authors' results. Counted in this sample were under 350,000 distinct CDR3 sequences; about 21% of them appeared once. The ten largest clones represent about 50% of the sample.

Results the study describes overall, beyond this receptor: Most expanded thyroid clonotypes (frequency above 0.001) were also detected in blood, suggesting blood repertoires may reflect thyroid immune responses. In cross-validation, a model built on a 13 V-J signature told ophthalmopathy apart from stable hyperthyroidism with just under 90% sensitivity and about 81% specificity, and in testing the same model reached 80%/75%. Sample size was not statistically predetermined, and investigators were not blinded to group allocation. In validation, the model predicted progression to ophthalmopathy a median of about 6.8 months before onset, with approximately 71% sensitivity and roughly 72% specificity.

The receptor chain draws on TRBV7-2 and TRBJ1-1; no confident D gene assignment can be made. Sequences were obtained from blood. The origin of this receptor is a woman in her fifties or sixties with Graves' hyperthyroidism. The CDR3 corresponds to CASSPPGYEAFF. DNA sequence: TGTGCCAGCAGCCCTCCGGGATACGAAGCTTTCTTT.